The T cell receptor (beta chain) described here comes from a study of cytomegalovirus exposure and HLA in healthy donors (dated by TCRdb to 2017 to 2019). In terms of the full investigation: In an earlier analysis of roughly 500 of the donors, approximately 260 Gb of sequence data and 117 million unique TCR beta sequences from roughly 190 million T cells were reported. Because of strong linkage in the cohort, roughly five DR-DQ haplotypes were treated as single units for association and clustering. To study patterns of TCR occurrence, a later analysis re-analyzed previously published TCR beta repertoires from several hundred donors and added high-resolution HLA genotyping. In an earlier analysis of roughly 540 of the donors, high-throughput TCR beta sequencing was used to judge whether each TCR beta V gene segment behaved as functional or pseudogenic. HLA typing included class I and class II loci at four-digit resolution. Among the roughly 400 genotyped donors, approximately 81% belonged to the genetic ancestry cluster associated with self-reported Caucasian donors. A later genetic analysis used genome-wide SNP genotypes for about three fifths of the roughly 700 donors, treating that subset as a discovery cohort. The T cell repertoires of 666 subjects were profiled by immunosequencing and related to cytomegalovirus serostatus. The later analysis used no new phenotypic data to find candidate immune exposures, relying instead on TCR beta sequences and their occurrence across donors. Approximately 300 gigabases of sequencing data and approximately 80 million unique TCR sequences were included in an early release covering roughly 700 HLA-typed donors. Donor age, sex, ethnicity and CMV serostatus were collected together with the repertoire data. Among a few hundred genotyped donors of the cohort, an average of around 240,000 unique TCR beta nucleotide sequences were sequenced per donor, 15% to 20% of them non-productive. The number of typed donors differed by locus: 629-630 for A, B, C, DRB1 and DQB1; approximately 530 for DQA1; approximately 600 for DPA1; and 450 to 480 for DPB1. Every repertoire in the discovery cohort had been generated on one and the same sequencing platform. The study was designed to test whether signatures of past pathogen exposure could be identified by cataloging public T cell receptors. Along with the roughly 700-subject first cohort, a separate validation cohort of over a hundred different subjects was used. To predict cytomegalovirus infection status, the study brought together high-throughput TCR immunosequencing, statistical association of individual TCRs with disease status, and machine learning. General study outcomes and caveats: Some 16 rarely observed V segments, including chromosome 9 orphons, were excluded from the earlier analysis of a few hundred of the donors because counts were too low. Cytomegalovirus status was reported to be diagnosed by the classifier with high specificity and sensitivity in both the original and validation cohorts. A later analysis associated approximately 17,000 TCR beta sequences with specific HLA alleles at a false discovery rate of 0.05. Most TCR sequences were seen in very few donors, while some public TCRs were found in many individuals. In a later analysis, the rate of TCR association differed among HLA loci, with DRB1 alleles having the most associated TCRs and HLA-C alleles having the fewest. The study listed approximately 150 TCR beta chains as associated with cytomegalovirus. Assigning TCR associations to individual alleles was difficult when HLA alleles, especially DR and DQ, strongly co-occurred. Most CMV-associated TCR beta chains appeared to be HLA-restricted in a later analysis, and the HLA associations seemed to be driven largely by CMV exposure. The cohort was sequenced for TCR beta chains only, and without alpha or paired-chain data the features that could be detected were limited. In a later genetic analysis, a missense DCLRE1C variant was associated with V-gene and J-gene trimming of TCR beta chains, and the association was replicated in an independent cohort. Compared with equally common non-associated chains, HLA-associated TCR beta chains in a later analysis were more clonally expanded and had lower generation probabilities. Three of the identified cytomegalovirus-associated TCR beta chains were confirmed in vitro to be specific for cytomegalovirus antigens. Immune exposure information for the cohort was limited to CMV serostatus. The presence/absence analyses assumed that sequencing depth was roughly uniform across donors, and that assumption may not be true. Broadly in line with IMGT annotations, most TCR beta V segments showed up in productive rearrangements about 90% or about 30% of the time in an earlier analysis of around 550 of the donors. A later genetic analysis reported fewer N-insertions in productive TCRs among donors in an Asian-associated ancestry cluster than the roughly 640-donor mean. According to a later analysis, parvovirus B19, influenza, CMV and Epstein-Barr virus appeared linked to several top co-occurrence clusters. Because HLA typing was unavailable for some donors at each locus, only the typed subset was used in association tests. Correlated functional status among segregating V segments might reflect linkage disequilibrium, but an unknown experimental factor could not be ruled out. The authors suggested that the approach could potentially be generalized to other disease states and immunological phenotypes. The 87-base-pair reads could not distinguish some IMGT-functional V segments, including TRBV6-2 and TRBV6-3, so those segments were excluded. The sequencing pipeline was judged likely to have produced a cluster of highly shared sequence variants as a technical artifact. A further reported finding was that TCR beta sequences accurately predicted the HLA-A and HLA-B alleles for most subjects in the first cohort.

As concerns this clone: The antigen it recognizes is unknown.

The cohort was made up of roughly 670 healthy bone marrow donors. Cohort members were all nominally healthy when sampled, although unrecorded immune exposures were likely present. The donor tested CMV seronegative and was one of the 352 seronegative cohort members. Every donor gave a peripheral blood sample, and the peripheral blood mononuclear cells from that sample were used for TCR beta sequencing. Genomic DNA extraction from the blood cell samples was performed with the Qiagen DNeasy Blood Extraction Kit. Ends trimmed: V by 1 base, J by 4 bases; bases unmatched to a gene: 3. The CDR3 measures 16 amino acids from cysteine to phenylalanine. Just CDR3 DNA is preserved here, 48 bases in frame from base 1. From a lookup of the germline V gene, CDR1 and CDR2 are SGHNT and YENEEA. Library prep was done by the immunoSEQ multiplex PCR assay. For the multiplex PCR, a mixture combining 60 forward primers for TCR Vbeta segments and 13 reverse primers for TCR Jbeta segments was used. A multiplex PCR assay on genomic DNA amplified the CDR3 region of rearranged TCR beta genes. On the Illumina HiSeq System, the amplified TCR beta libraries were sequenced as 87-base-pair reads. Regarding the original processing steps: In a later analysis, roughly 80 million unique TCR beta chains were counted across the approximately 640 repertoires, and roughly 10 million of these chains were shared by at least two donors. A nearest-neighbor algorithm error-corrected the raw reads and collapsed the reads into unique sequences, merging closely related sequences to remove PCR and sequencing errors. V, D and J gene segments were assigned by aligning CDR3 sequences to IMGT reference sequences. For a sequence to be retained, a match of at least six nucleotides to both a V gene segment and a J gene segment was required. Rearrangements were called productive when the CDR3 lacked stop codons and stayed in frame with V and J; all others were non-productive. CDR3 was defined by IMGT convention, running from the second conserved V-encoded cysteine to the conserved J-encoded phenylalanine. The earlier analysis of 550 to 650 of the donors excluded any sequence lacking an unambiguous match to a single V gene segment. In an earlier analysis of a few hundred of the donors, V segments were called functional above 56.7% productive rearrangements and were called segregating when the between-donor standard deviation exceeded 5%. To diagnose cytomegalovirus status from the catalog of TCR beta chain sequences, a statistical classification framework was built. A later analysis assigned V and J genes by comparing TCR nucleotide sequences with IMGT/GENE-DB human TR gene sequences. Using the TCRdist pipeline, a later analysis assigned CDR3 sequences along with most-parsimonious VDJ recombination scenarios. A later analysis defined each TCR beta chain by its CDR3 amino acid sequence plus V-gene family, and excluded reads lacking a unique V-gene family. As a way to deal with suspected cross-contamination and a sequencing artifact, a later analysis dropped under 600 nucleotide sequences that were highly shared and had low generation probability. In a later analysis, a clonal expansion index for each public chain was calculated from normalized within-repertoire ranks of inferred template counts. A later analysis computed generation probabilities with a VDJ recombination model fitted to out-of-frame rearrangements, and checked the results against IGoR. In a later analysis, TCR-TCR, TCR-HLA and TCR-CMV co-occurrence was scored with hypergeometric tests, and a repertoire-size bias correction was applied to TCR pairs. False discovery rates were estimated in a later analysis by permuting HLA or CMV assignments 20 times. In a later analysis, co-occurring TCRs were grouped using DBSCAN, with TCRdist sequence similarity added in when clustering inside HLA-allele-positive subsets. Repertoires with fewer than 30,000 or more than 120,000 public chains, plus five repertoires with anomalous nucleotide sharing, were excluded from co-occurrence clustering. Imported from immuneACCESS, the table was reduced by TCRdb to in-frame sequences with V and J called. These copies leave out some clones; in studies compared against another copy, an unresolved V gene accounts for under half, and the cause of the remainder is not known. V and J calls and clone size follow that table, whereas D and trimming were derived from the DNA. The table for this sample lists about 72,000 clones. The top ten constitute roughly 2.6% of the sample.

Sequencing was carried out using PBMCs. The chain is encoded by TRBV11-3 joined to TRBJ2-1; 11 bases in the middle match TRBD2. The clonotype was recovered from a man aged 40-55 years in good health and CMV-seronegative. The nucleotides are TGTGCCAGCAGCTTAGGGATAGCGGGGGGGTACAATGAGCAGTTCTTC. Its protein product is CASSLGIAGGYNEQFF.